This T cell receptor beta chain stems from a study of blood T cell repertoires in COVID-19. Turning to the study itself: Donors in the United States, Italy and Spain gave samples during acute or convalescent COVID-19. Sample material is recorded as cDNA or gDNA derived from T cells, B-cell-depleted T cells, or PBMCs.

Original analysis: Researchers report that nucleated cell counts were estimated from reference gene primer amplification. The repertoire was sequenced with immunoSEQ multiplex PCR; TCRdb's copy has only in-frame clones and lacks some. The DNA gave D and trimming, while V, J and clone size come from that table. The repertoire holds about 74,000 clones, with almost 90% as singletons. V lost 2 bases and J lost 0; bases outside the gene matches: 9. Germline V gene data show CDR1 as SGHRS and CDR2 as YFSETQ. The CDR3 covers 18 residues. The clonotype was recovered from an elderly woman with active or convalescent COVID-19. The chain couples TRBV5-1 to TRBJ2-3, with 10 bases matching TRBD2. The sequenced material came from peripheral blood. Here the CDR3 reads CASSFYPQREGSTDTQYF. DNA for the CDR3: TGCGCCAGCAGCTTCTACCCCCAGCGGGAGGGGAGCACAGATACGCAGTATTTT.